The rows below give T cell receptor beta chains drawn from one sample of a study of blood T cell repertoires in COVID-19. Profiled with immunoSEQ multiplex PCR; TCRdb holds only in-frame clones, not every one. The sample lists 250,000 to 300,000 clones; around 91% were seen once. Sequencing used peripheral blood. These receptors all stem from a woman aged 55-70 years with acute or convalescent COVID-19. CDR3s include the opening cysteine and the closing phenylalanine or tryptophan. Fields, in order: clone size, CDR3 length, J gene, D gene, V gene, CDR3 DNA, CDR3 protein. The D gene is left open where the match is weak. Size values are once, few and many counts, or a class for expanded clones, and some rows have none.

few,12,TRBJ1-5,.,TRBV24-1,TGTGCCACCAGTGACCCTAATCAGCCCCAGCATTTT,CATSDPNQPQHF
.,12,TRBJ1-6,.,TRBV28,TGTGCCAGCATCACAAATAATTCACCCCTCCACTTT,CASITNNSPLHF
.,15,TRBJ1-4,TRBD1,TRBV28,TGTGCCAGCAGTATCACAGGGGGCGCGAATGAAAAACTGTTTTTT,CASSITGGANEKLFF
.,15,TRBJ2-7,TRBD2,TRBV2,TGTGCCAGCAGTGAACTGGCGGGAGGAACGGGCGAGCAGTACTTC,CASSELAGGTGEQYF
few,16,TRBJ2-1,.,TRBV9,TGTGCCAGCAGCCCCAGTGACATCAGCTCCTACAATGAGCAGTTCTTC,CASSPSDISSYNEQFF
.,13,TRBJ2-7,TRBD1,TRBV7-2,TGTGCCAGCAGCTTGACAGGGGATCACGAGCAGTACTTC,CASSLTGDHEQYF
.,15,TRBJ2-3,.,TRBV15,TGTGCCACCAGCGGCGGGACGAAAAGCACAGATACGCAGTATTTT,CATSGGTKSTDTQYF
few,15,TRBJ2-7,.,TRBV27,TGTGCCAGCAGTTATGCAGGGGGGTGGGTCTACGAGCAGTACTTC,CASSYAGGWVYEQYF
once,14,TRBJ1-6,.,TRBV3-1/TRBV3-2,TGTGCCAGCAGCCAAGTCTCCGGGGAATCACCCCTCCACTTT,CASSQVSGESPLHF
once,13,TRBJ1-2,.,TRBV18,TGTGCCAGCTCAGGGACATCTAACTATGGCTACACCTTC,CASSGTSNYGYTF
once,15,TRBJ1-1,TRBD1,TRBV9,TGTGCCAGCAGCGTAGTTGAGGGGGCGCAGTTTGAAGCTTTCTTT,CASSVVEGAQFEAFF
few,13,TRBJ1-1,.,TRBV7-9,TGTGCCAGCAGCCTAAACGCGGGACTTGAAGCTTTCTTT,CASSLNAGLEAFF
.,14,TRBJ1-5,.,TRBV7-3,TGTGCCAGCAGCTTAGTAGCGGGCGATAGGCCCCAGCATTTT,CASSLVAGDRPQHF
.,18,TRBJ1-5,TRBD1,TRBV15,TGTGCCACCAGCAGTGACAGGGCTGACTGGTATAGCAATCAGCCCCAGCATTTT,CATSSDRADWYSNQPQHF
.,18,TRBJ1-5,.,TRBV27,TGTGCCAGCCACATGGGGGGGATGGGATTTAAAGGCAATCAGCCCCAGCATTTT,CASHMGGMGFKGNQPQHF
.,15,TRBJ2-3,.,TRBV3-1/TRBV3-2,TGTGCCAGCAGCCAAGGTAGCGGTAGCACAGATACGCAGTATTTT,CASSQGSGSTDTQYF
.,14,TRBJ2-7,TRBD2,TRBV11-2,TGTGCCAGCAGCCGAACTAGCGGGTACTACGAGCAGTACTTC,CASSRTSGYYEQYF
.,13,TRBJ2-7,.,TRBV27,TGTGCCAGCAGTTATACAGGGCTGAGCGAGCAGTACTTC,CASSYTGLSEQYF
.,18,TRBJ2-7,.,TRBV4-3,TGCGCCAGCAGCCAAGATACCGGGTCTAGCTCTACCCCCTACGAGCAGTACTTC,CASSQDTGSSSTPYEQYF
.,16,TRBJ1-5,TRBD1,TRBV24-1,TGTGCCACCAGTGACCCGGGACAGGGAGACAATCAGCCCCAGCATTTT,CATSDPGQGDNQPQHF
once,15,TRBJ1-6,.,TRBV27,TGTGCCAGCAGTTTCCGGGGGATACTTAATTCACCCCTCCACTTT,CASSFRGILNSPLHF
few,15,TRBJ1-2,TRBD1,TRBV4-1,TGCGCCAGCAGCCCCCCAACCGGGACAGTGTATGGGGGGACCTTC,CASSPPTGTVYGGTF
.,12,TRBJ1-6,.,TRBV12-3/TRBV12-4,TGTGCCAGCAGTTCTTCTAATTCACCCCTCCACTTT,CASSSSNSPLHF
.,13,TRBJ2-7,TRBD2,TRBV10-3,TGTGCCATCCAAAGAGCGGGGACCTACGAGCAGTACTTC,CAIQRAGTYEQYF
.,14,TRBJ2-7,TRBD1,TRBV28,TGTGCCAGCAGTTTATTCCGGGACAGCTACGAGCAGTACTTC,CASSLFRDSYEQYF
.,15,TRBJ1-6,.,TRBV6-1,TGTGCCAGCAGTGAAGCGGGCAGTAATAATTCACCCCTCCACTTT,CASSEAGSNNSPLHF
.,18,TRBJ2-1,TRBD2,TRBV11-2,TGTGCCAGCAGCGGACGACCCCTAGCGGGAATACAGTACAATGAGCAGTTCTTC,CASSGRPLAGIQYNEQFF
.,15,TRBJ1-2,TRBD1,TRBV4-3,TGCGCCAGCAGCCAAACACAGGGGGCTCTATATGGCTACACCTTC,CASSQTQGALYGYTF
.,15,TRBJ1-1,.,TRBV11-1,TGTGCCAGCAGCTTCCGTAGGGGCCGTCCCACTGAAGCTTTCTTT,CASSFRRGRPTEAFF
once,16,TRBJ1-1,TRBD1,TRBV28,TGTGCCAGCAGTGGACAGGGCGGTCCATGGGACACTGAAGCTTTCTTT,CASSGQGGPWDTEAFF
.,15,TRBJ1-6,TRBD1,TRBV27,TGTGCCAGCAGCGTCGCGACAGGGAGCGTCGGGGCCCTCCACTTT,CASSVATGSVGALHF
.,15,TRBJ2-2,.,TRBV9,TGTGCCAGCAGCGTAGGACACGGGAACACCGGGGAGCTGTTTTTT,CASSVGHGNTGELFF
.,15,TRBJ1-1,TRBD1,TRBV5-1,TGCGCCAGCAGCGTGCAACAGGGGGCGAACACTGAAGCTTTCTTT,CASSVQQGANTEAFF
once,13,TRBJ1-5,.,TRBV30,TGTGCCTGGAGCGCAGGGAGCAATCAGCCCCAGCATTTT,CAWSAGSNQPQHF
.,13,TRBJ2-1,.,TRBV10-3,TGTGCCATCAGAGAGACGGAGTACCTTGAGCAGTTCTTC,CAIRETEYLEQFF
.,15,TRBJ1-5,.,TRBV19,TGTGCCAGTAGTATCTTCGCCAGGAGCAATCAGCCCCAGCATTTT,CASSIFARSNQPQHF
.,14,TRBJ2-2,.,TRBV5-4,TGTGCCAGCAGCTTGGAACAGATCACCGGGGAGCTGTTTTTT,CASSLEQITGELFF
once,15,TRBJ2-5,TRBD1,TRBV7-9,TGTGCCAGCAGCTCTCGGACAGGAACCCAAGAGACCCAGTACTTC,CASSSRTGTQETQYF
.,14,TRBJ1-2,.,TRBV29-1,TGCAGCGCCGGAACTCGGGAACCCCCAAATGGCTACACCTTC,CSAGTREPPNGYTF
.,15,TRBJ2-5,TRBD1,TRBV15,TGTGCCACCAGCAGAGATCAGGGGGTCAGAGAGACCCAGTACTTC,CATSRDQGVRETQYF
.,13,TRBJ1-1,.,TRBV5-5,TGTGCCAGCAGCTTGGTGGCGAACACTGAAGCTTTCTTT,CASSLVANTEAFF
once,15,TRBJ2-7,TRBD1,TRBV28,TGTGCCAGCAGCCCGGACAGGGCCACCCCCTACGAGCAGTACTTC,CASSPDRATPYEQYF
.,17,TRBJ2-1,TRBD2,TRBV4-3,TGCGCCAGCAGCCCAGACGGCGGGAGAAGCTCCTACAATGAGCAGTTCTTC,CASSPDGGRSSYNEQFF
.,16,TRBJ2-3,TRBD2,TRBV24-1,TGTGCCACCAGTGATCCTAGCGGGACCCACACAGATACGCAGTATTTT,CATSDPSGTHTDTQYF
.,18,TRBJ1-1,.,TRBV28,TGTGCCAGCAGTTTATATACCTGGCGGACAGTAAAACCAAGTGAAGCTTTCTTT,CASSLYTWRTVKPSEAFF
.,17,TRBJ2-1,TRBD2,TRBV7-2,TGTGCCAGCAGCTTACAGAGCGGGAGAACCCTATACAATGAGCAGTTCTTC,CASSLQSGRTLYNEQFF
.,19,TRBJ2-3,TRBD2,TRBV27,TGTGCCAGCAGTTTATCGAAGGTCATAACTAGCGGGAGGCAGAGTACGCAGTATTTT,CASSLSKVITSGRQSTQYF
.,15,TRBJ2-1,TRBD1,TRBV5-1,TGCGCCAGCAGCTTGCTGGGGACAGGGGTCAATGAGCAGTTCTTC,CASSLLGTGVNEQFF
.,17,TRBJ1-1,.,TRBV27,TGTGCCAGCAGTTCGTACAGGGAGACGAAAATAAACACTGAAGCTTTCTTT,CASSSYRETKINTEAFF